This T cell receptor (beta chain) was retrieved from a study of blood T cell repertoires in COVID-19. Study in general: PBMCs, B-cell-depleted T cells, or T cells provided the cDNA or gDNA that made up the material.

This CDR3 contains 15 residues. Between the trimmed V and J ends, which lost 8 bases and 2 bases, there was a span of 13 bases. Germline CDR1 MDHEN, CDR2 SYDVKM. Per the authors' pipeline: Reference gene primer amplification gave nucleated cell count estimates. Assay: immunoSEQ multiplex PCR; the TCRdb copy retains only in-frame clones and omits some. The D gene and trimming were derived from the DNA, and the V and J assignments and clone size from that table. The sample includes approximately 210,000 clones, just over 85% of them seen just once. The sequence was collected from a young man with active or convalescent COVID-19. What was sequenced was peripheral blood. The V call is TRBV28, the J call TRBJ1-6; D perhaps matches TRBD1 (5 bases). CDR3 sequence (DNA): TGTGCCAGCGACAGAAGCTCGACCTATAATTCACCCCTCCACTTT. It specifies CASDRSSTYNSPLHF. The full variable domain, its missing parts supplied by reference TRBV28 and TRBJ1-6, is DVKVTQSSRYLVKRTGEKVFLECVQDMDHENMFWYRQDPGLGLRLIYFSYDVKMKEKGDIPEGYSVSREKKERFSLILESASTNQTSMYLCASDRSSTYNSPLHFGNGTRLTVT.